The 8 T cell receptor beta chains presented below share a single source sample, sequenced in a study of shared clonotypes between healthy human individuals. Produced via immunoSEQ multiplex PCR; TCRdb's table is partial and in-frame only. The sample has about 690,000 clones, about nine tenths seen once. Sequencing was done on a sample of memory CD8+ T cells from PBMCs. Subset reported: CD45RO+ cells pooled with CCR7-negative TemRA cells. The receptor source for this set is a man younger than 35 in good health. Some clones in this sample may be carry-over from other donors' samples.

CDR3 in amino acids: CASSTGTGGLEQFF. The CDR3 DNA follows: TGTGCCAGCAGTACCGGGACAGGGGGCCTTGAGCAGTTCTTC. The gene calls are TRBV27 and TRBJ2-1; 12 nucleotides line up with TRBD1. The CDR3 is made up of 14 amino acids. Germline V lookup: CDR1 MNHEY, CDR2 SMNVEV (reference sequence). J lost 9 bases, V lost 5 bases, and 5 bases had no gene match.

The chain couples TRBV7-8 to TRBJ2-7; no reliable D call. The V gene lost 5 bases and the J gene lost 7 bases, with 15 bases spanning the gap. CDR1 is SGHVS and CDR2 is FQNEAQ in the germline V gene. CDR3 length: 13 residues. The chain's CDR3 is CASSPSLSGEQYF. CDR3 DNA: TGTGCCAGCAGCCCTTCCCTTAGTGGGGAGCAGTACTTC.

V and J are TRBV4-1 and TRBJ2-7; the D gene could be TRBD1 or TRBD2 (6 bases each). V lost 1 base and J lost 4, with 20 bases in between. This CDR3 is 17 amino acids long. Germline V lookup: CDR1 MGHRA, CDR2 YSYEKL. The CDR3 reads CASSQVMPGGGTYEQYF. In DNA, the CDR3 is TGCGCCAGCAGCCAAGTTATGCCTGGAGGGGGGACTTACGAGCAGTACTTC.

V is TRBV27 and J is TRBJ2-7, with D perhaps matching TRBD2 (6 bases). CDR3 size: 15 residues. Germline values: CDR1 MNHEY, CDR2 SMNVEV (reference sequence). Trimming removed 3 bases at V and 1 base at J, with 13 bases between. DNA of the CDR3: TGTGCCAGCAGTTTGTCGGCAGGGACTTCCTACGAGCAGTACTTC. As protein: CASSLSAGTSYEQYF.

V usage is TRBV30 and J usage is TRBJ1-6; D gene uncertain. The CDR3 consists of 13 residues. Germline V lookup: CDR1 GTSNPN, CDR2 SVGIG (reference sequence). V was trimmed by 8 bases and J by 0 bases, leaving 8 bases between them. This CDR3 is CAGDHSYNSPLHF. The CDR3 nucleotides are TGTGCCGGTGACCACTCCTATAATTCACCCCTCCACTTT.

The chain links TRBV7-8 to TRBJ2-7; D not certain. The CDR3 is made up of 15 amino acids. Deletions cut 1 base from V and 2 bases from J, with 12 bases between. CDR1 and CDR2 from the germline V gene are SGHVS and FQNEAQ. The CDR3 sequence is CASSLVARLTYEQYF. The CDR3 coding sequence is TGTGCCAGCAGCTTAGTGGCCAGGTTAACCTACGAGCAGTACTTC.

This clone showed up just once. This chain uses TRBV2 with TRBJ2-4; D unresolved. Germline CDR1 reads SNHLY; CDR2 reads FYNNEI. The CDR3 sequence is 15 residues long. The V end lost 7 bases, the J end lost 1 base, and 14 bases lay between the germline ends. The DNA for the CDR3 is TGTGCCAGCATCCCGGACCCGGGCGCCAAAAACATTCAGTACTTC. This sequence encodes CASIPDPGAKNIQYF.

The CDR3 DNA sequence: TGTGCCAGCAGTGAACTAGGACAGGTTAGCACAGATACGCAGTATTTT. Residues: CASSELGQVSTDTQYF. The chain carries TRBV27 and TRBJ2-3; 7 positions agree with TRBD1. Germline V gene lookup returns CDR1 MNHEY and CDR2 SMNVEV (reference sequence). The V segment lost 5 bases and the J segment 0 bases; nucleotides outside the gene matches: 8. CDR3 length: 16 residues.